These T cell receptor beta chains were read from a single sample in a study of shared clonotypes between healthy human individuals. Measured with immunoSEQ multiplex PCR; TCRdb has only the in-frame clones, and not every one. The table records around 610,000 clones, approximately 96% of them present only once. The sequenced sample consisted of naive CD8+ T cells sorted from blood. These TCRs come from a woman aged 25 to 45 in good health. Each CDR3 is given with its conserved first and last residue. D genes are given only for firm matches. Some rows mark clone size as missing; the rest say once, few, many or name a class of expanded clone.

CDR3 DNA	CDR3 protein	D gene	clone size	V gene	J gene
TGTGCCAGCAGTTTATTTCGACAGGGTGATGGGACCCAGTACTTC	CASSLFRQGDGTQYF	TRBD1	-	TRBV28	TRBJ2-5
TGTGCCAGCAGTTTAGTTTGGACTAGCCGATACAATGAGCAGTTCTTC	CASSLVWTSRYNEQFF	TRBD2	-	TRBV27	TRBJ2-1
TGTGCCAGCAGCCGGGACTCTAACTACGAGCAGTACTTC	CASSRDSNYEQYF	-	once	TRBV9	TRBJ2-7
TGCAGCGTTGAACAGGAAGGGGTCGGGGAGCTGTTTTTT	CSVEQEGVGELFF	-	-	TRBV29-1	TRBJ2-2
TGTGCCAGCAGATACCGGACAGGGTTAGACTATGGCTACACCTTC	CASRYRTGLDYGYTF	TRBD1	-	TRBV28	TRBJ1-2
TGTGCCAGCACGGGGGCGAGCAATCAGCCCCAGCATTTT	CASTGASNQPQHF	-	once	TRBV2	TRBJ1-5
TGTGCCAGCAGCCTGATAGGAGGGGGCGCTTCCTACGAGCAGTACTTC	CASSLIGGGASYEQYF	-	-	TRBV14	TRBJ2-7
TGCGCCAGCAGCTCTACGGACTCTTACGAGCAGTACTTC	CASSSTDSYEQYF	-	-	TRBV5-1	TRBJ2-7
TGTGCCAGCAGTCCCCGCGGGTCCTACGAGCAGTACTTC	CASSPRGSYEQYF	-	-	TRBV7-6	TRBJ2-7
TGTGCCAGCAGCACCGGTCGCACAGATACGCAGTATTTT	CASSTGRTDTQYF	-	once	TRBV9	TRBJ2-3
TGTGCCAGCAGTGCGGGGGCTAAGGAGACCCAGTACTTC	CASSAGAKETQYF	-	-	TRBV2	TRBJ2-5
TGTGCCAGCAGTTTTACAGGGGGTCCCTACGAGCAGTACTTC	CASSFTGGPYEQYF	TRBD1	-	TRBV27	TRBJ2-7
TGTGCCAGCAGCTTGGCCATCGATGAAAAACTGTTTTTT	CASSLAIDEKLFF	-	-	TRBV5-6	TRBJ1-4
TGTGCCAGCAGCTTAGGCGCGGTTGAAGCTTTCTTT	CASSLGAVEAFF	-	-	TRBV7-9	TRBJ1-1
TGTGCCAGCAGTTTAAGGCCTGGCGGGCTAGCGGTCACCGGGGAGCTGTTTTTT	CASSLRPGGLAVTGELFF	TRBD2	-	TRBV28	TRBJ2-2
TGTGCCAGCAGCTTAGGGACAGCCCAAGAGACCCAGTACTTC	CASSLGTAQETQYF	-	-	TRBV7-2	TRBJ2-5
TGTGCCAGCAGTTTTCAAGGGGCCAGCACAGATACGCAGTATTTT	CASSFQGASTDTQYF	-	-	TRBV28	TRBJ2-3
TGTGCCAGCAGCTACCGGGACAGGGAAGAGCAGTACTTC	CASSYRDREEQYF	TRBD1	-	TRBV5-4	TRBJ2-7
TGTGCCATCAGTGATACCGGGACTAGCGACAATGAGCAGTTCTTC	CAISDTGTSDNEQFF	TRBD2	-	TRBV10-3	TRBJ2-1
TGTGCCAGCAGTAACCGGGACAGGGGGTTCGAGCAGTACTTC	CASSNRDRGFEQYF	TRBD1	-	TRBV6-6	TRBJ2-7
TGTGCCAGCAGCCAACCTAGCGGGACCTACGAGCAGTACTTC	CASSQPSGTYEQYF	TRBD2	-	TRBV5-6	TRBJ2-7
TGCGCCAGCAGCTTGTACGGGGGCGGGGAGCTGTTTTTT	CASSLYGGGELFF	-	-	TRBV5-1	TRBJ2-2
TGTGCCAGCAGTTACTCACTACAGGGGCTGAACGAGCAGTACTTC	CASSYSLQGLNEQYF	TRBD1	once	TRBV6-5	TRBJ2-7
TGTGCCAGCAGTCCCGAAATGGTACCTAACTATGGCTACACCTTC	CASSPEMVPNYGYTF	-	-	TRBV2	TRBJ1-2
TGTGCCAGTAACGCACTAGCTGGTGAGCAGTTCTTC	CASNALAGEQFF	-	-	TRBV19	TRBJ2-1
TGTGCCAGCAGCTTAAGCTCCGGACTGATATACGAGCAGTACTTC	CASSLSSGLIYEQYF	-	once	TRBV7-9	TRBJ2-7
TGTGCCAGCGTCGGGCTATCCTACGAGCAGTACTTC	CASVGLSYEQYF	-	-	TRBV7-9	TRBJ2-7
TGTGCCAGCAGCTTAGGAGGACAGGGCAATGAGCAGTTCTTC	CASSLGGQGNEQFF	TRBD1	-	TRBV7-6	TRBJ2-1
TGTGCCAGCAGTTACCCCAGGACTAGCGGGAGGACCGGGGAGCTGTTTTTT	CASSYPRTSGRTGELFF	TRBD2	-	TRBV28	TRBJ2-2
TGTGCCAGCAGTTACAGTTCAGCAGACACAGATACGCAGTATTTT	CASSYSSADTDTQYF	-	-	TRBV6-5	TRBJ2-3
TGTGCCAGCAGTGAAGGGGGGGAGGATGAAAAACTGTTTTTT	CASSEGGEDEKLFF	-	-	TRBV6-1	TRBJ1-4
TGTGCCTGGGGGACAGGGAATTCATACGAGCAGTACTTC	CAWGTGNSYEQYF	TRBD1	-	TRBV30	TRBJ2-7
TGTGCCAGCACCCCCTTAGCGGGAGGGTTCAATGAGCAGTTCTTC	CASTPLAGGFNEQFF	TRBD2	once	TRBV28	TRBJ2-1
TGTGCCAGCAGTTACTCGTTGACCGGGGAGCTGTTTTTT	CASSYSLTGELFF	-	-	TRBV6-6	TRBJ2-2
TGTGCCAGCAGTTTATCGAAAGTCGGGACCCTTAAAAATGAGCAGTTCTTC	CASSLSKVGTLKNEQFF	-	-	TRBV27	TRBJ2-1
TGTGCCAGCAGGCTACAAGAAAATCAGCCCCAGCATTTT	CASRLQENQPQHF	-	-	TRBV2	TRBJ1-5
TGTGCCAGCAGCCTCGGATGGGGGGGTGAAAAACTGTTTTTT	CASSLGWGGEKLFF	-	-	TRBV11-2	TRBJ1-4
TGTGCCAGCAGTCCGGCACAGGGGGATGGTGAAGCTTTCTTT	CASSPAQGDGEAFF	TRBD1	once	TRBV28	TRBJ1-1
TGTGCCAGCAGTCAGGCCGGGACAGAAGATGAGCAGTTCTTC	CASSQAGTEDEQFF	TRBD1	-	TRBV28	TRBJ2-1
TGCGCCAGCAGCTTGGTGGCTAGCGGGAGCTACGAGCAGTACTTC	CASSLVASGSYEQYF	TRBD2	-	TRBV5-1	TRBJ2-7
TGTGCCAGCAGTGAACTAGGACAGGGGTGGATCGATGAGCAGTTCTTC	CASSELGQGWIDEQFF	TRBD1	-	TRBV25-1	TRBJ2-1
TGTGCCAGCAGCTTAGTGGGGACAGGGCCCTTGAACACTGAAGCTTTCTTT	CASSLVGTGPLNTEAFF	TRBD1	-	TRBV7-9	TRBJ1-1
TGTGCCAGCAGGGGAGGGTACAATGAGCAGTTCTTC	CASRGGYNEQFF	TRBD2	-	TRBV25-1	TRBJ2-1
TGCGCCAGCAGCGTGGGTACTAGCAATGAGCAGTTCTTC	CASSVGTSNEQFF	-	-	TRBV5-1	TRBJ2-1
TGTGCCAGCAGCTTATACACACAGGATGAGCAGTTCTTC	CASSLYTQDEQFF	-	-	TRBV7-9	TRBJ2-1
TGTGCCAGCAGTTCATCAGAGAGCTACGAGCAGTACTTC	CASSSSESYEQYF	-	-	TRBV27	TRBJ2-7
TGTGCCAGCAGTGTTTCTAATGAGCAGTTCTTC	CASSVSNEQFF	-	-	TRBV25-1	TRBJ2-1
TGCGCCAGCAGCCGAACACGCGGACAACTCAATGAGCAGTTCTTC	CASSRTRGQLNEQFF	-	-	TRBV4-1	TRBJ2-1
TGTGCCAGCAGTAATGACCCGGGACTCTCTGGGGCCAACGTCCTGACTTTC	CASSNDPGLSGANVLTF	-	-	TRBV28	TRBJ2-6
TGTGCCAGCAGCGTAGAGGGGGGGATATGGACCGAGCAGTTCTTC	CASSVEGGIWTEQFF	-	-	TRBV9	TRBJ2-1
TGTGCCAGCAGCCCTGGACCCAAAAACACCGGGGAGCTGTTTTTT	CASSPGPKNTGELFF	-	-	TRBV27	TRBJ2-2
TGTGCCAGCAGTGAAAGCGGGTATAGCAATCAGCCCCAGCATTTT	CASSESGYSNQPQHF	-	-	TRBV2	TRBJ1-5
TGTGCCAGCAGCCAAGATTGGACAGACGAAGCTTTCTTT	CASSQDWTDEAFF	-	-	TRBV14	TRBJ1-1
TGTGCCAGCAGTTTATCGCAGAGCTACAATGAGCAGTTCTTC	CASSLSQSYNEQFF	-	-	TRBV27	TRBJ2-1